These T cell receptor beta chains were read from a single sample in a study of T-cell reconstitution after alpha-beta-depleted transplantation in children. Via MiXCR, TCRdb re-called the PCR reads, giving one row per CDR3 protein. This sample has fewer than 750,000 distinct CDR3 sequences, with about a quarter found just once. This specimen consisted of PBMCs, obtained before TCRalphabeta/CD19-depleted stem cell transplant. The receptors here all came from a boy in the first two years of life with Wiskott-Aldrich syndrome, due to receive a stem cell transplant. CDR3s include the opening cysteine and the closing phenylalanine or tryptophan. A D gene is named only where the DNA matches it firmly. Clone size appears in some rows only: once, few, many, or a class for an expanded clone.

>TRBJ2-3|-|TRBV5-1|few
CASSPPHTDTQYF
TGCGCCAGCAGCCCCCCCCACACAGATACGCAGTATTTT
>TRBJ1-5|-|TRBV12-3/TRBV12-4|-
CASSFRQTNQPQHF
TGTGCCAGCAGTTTTCGCCAAACCAATCAGCCCCAGCATTTT
>TRBJ2-4|TRBD1|TRBV29-1|few
CSVTGGRGKNIQYF
TGCAGCGTGACAGGGGGCAGGGGTAAAAACATTCAGTACTTC
>TRBJ2-5|-|TRBV29-1|-
CSVDFRGGETQYF
TGCAGCGTTGACTTCAGGGGAGGGGAGACCCAGTACTTC
>TRBJ2-1|-|TRBV5-1|-
CASSPSAEFNEQFF
TGCGCCAGCAGCCCCTCAGCCGAGTTCAATGAGCAGTTCTTC
>TRBJ2-7|-|TRBV29-1|few
CSVKTGTSIYEQYF
TGCAGCGTGAAAACCGGGACCTCGATCTACGAGCAGTACTTC
>TRBJ2-2|-|TRBV5-1|-
CASSQLNPNTGELFF
TGCGCCAGCAGCCAGCTTAATCCGAACACCGGGGAGCTGTTTTTT
>TRBJ2-2|-|TRBV6-2/TRBV6-3|few
CASSYLTGNTGELFF
TGTGCCAGCAGTTACCTGACAGGGAACACCGGGGAGCTGTTTTTT
>TRBJ2-7|TRBD1|TRBV29-1|-
CSVVPQRTGAYEQYF
TGCAGCGTTGTGCCTCAGCGGACAGGGGCCTACGAGCAGTACTTC
>TRBJ1-6|-|TRBV28|-
CASSLWPLNNSPLHF
TGTGCCAGCAGTTTGTGGCCACTAAATAATTCACCCCTCCACTTT
>TRBJ2-5|-|TRBV3-1|few
CASVYVGARQETQYF
TGTGCCAGCGTTTACGTCGGGGCCCGCCAAGAGACCCAGTACTTC
>TRBJ2-1|TRBD2|TRBV5-1|-
CASRIYRLAGNNEQFF
TGCGCCAGCAGGATCTATAGACTAGCGGGAAACAATGAGCAGTTCTTC
>TRBJ1-5|-|TRBV2|few
CASQAGGSGQPQHF
TGTGCCTCCCAGGCGGGGGGATCTGGGCAGCCCCAGCATTTT
>TRBJ2-1|-|TRBV27|-
CASSLRVEAYNEQFF
TGTGCCAGCAGTTTACGGGTGGAGGCTTACAATGAGCAGTTCTTC
>TRBJ2-2|TRBD2|TRBV20-1|-
CSASASGSRNTGELFF
TGCAGCGCCTCGGCCAGCGGGAGTAGGAACACCGGGGAGCTGTTTTTT
>TRBJ2-7|-|TRBV28|few
CASSPETGTYEQYF
TGTGCCAGCAGTCCCGAGACAGGAACCTACGAGCAGTACTTC
>TRBJ1-1|-|TRBV29-1|few
CSVPRRMPNTEAFF
TGCAGCGTCCCCCGCCGGATGCCGAACACTGAAGCTTTCTTT
>TRBJ2-7|-|TRBV9|few
CASSVEAGSSYEQYF
TGTGCCAGCAGCGTAGAAGCAGGAAGCTCCTACGAGCAGTACTTC
>TRBJ2-6|-|TRBV27|few
CASSFKGAGANVLTF
TGTGCCAGCAGTTTTAAGGGGGCTGGGGCCAACGTCCTGACTTTC
>TRBJ1-1|-|TRBV5-6|once
CASSLDGRSTEAFF
TGTGCCAGCAGCTTGGATGGGAGGAGCACTGAAGCTTTCTTT
>TRBJ1-2|-|TRBV18|-
CASSPSVATTYGYTF
TGTGCCAGCTCACCAAGCGTTGCGACTACATATGGCTACACCTTC
>TRBJ1-5|-|TRBV5-1|many
CASSLGGVNQPQHF
TGCGCCAGCAGCTTGGGAGGGGTCAATCAGCCCCAGCATTTT
>TRBJ2-6|-|TRBV5-1|few
CASSLDLSGANVLTF
TGCGCCAGCAGCTTGGACCTCTCTGGGGCCAACGTCCTGACTTTC
>TRBJ1-2|TRBD1|TRBV4-1|-
CASSQPTGGVYGYTF
TGCGCCAGCAGCCAACCGACAGGGGGCGTCTATGGCTACACCTTC
>TRBJ2-7|TRBD1|TRBV11-2|few
CASSPRQGALTYEQYF
TGTGCCAGCAGCCCCAGACAGGGGGCGCTTACCTACGAGCAGTACTTC
>TRBJ1-1|-|TRBV12-3/TRBV12-4|-
CASSPGAWSTEAFF
TGTGCCAGCAGTCCAGGGGCCTGGAGCACTGAAGCTTTCTTT
>TRBJ2-3|TRBD1|TRBV20-1|few
CSATNRGPDTQYF
TGCAGTGCTACAAATAGGGGGCCGGATACGCAGTATTTT
>TRBJ1-2|-|TRBV6-5|-
CASSYGQFGGYTF
TGTGCCAGCAGTTACGGACAGTTTGGCGGCTACACCTTC
>TRBJ2-1|-|TRBV7-8|-
CASSTPGDSYNEQFF
TGTGCCAGCAGCACTCCGGGAGACTCCTACAATGAGCAGTTCTTC
>TRBJ2-7|-|TRBV5-1|-
CASSEQPGPYEQYF
TGCGCCAGCAGCGAACAGCCTGGTCCCTACGAGCAGTACTTC
>TRBJ1-5|-|TRBV29-1|-
CSVRAGSNQPQHF
TGCAGCGTTCGGGCGGGAAGCAATCAGCCCCAGCATTTT
>TRBJ2-3|TRBD1|TRBV12-3/TRBV12-4|-
CASSLVRRQGLTDTQYF
TGTGCCAGCAGTTTAGTCCGCCGACAGGGCCTCACAGATACGCAGTATTTT
>TRBJ2-7|-|TRBV5-6|-
CASRIISGEQYF
TGTGCCAGCAGAATTATAAGCGGCGAGCAGTACTTC
>TRBJ2-3|TRBD1|TRBV20-1|-
CSASGGSGTDTQYF
TGCAGTGCCTCAGGGGGTAGTGGCACAGATACGCAGTATTTT
>TRBJ2-5|-|TRBV9|few
CASSVVGQEGTQYF
TGTGCCAGCAGCGTAGTTGGCCAGGAGGGGACCCAGTACTTC
>TRBJ2-3|TRBD2|TRBV7-9|-
CASGGLGGGRARDTQYF
TGTGCCAGCGGCGGTTTGGGTGGCGGGAGGGCCCGAGATACGCAGTATTTT